Below are 25 T cell receptor gamma chains sequenced from a single sample in a study of Vδ1+ human thymocytes. Sequences come from RNA converted to cDNA by reverse transcription. CDR3 amplicons came from multiplex PCR with pooled V-gene forward and constant-region reverse primers. TCRdb re-identified clones in the multiplex PCR reads via CATT. The sample records about 36,000 gamma-chain clones, roughly a fifth being singletons. Study-wide findings and caveats: Highly polyclonal TRG and TRD repertoires with Gaussian CDR3 length distributions appeared in thymus.

What these receptors recognize is not known. Sequencing was done on a sample of Vdelta1+ gamma-delta thymocytes from the thymus. Indicated subset: FACS-sorted CD3+ TCRalphabeta- TCRVdelta1+ TCRVdelta2- thymocytes. The receptor set was obtained from a girl under three years old who had congenital heart surgery.

The chain employs TRGV2 and TRGJ1 or TRGJ2. With V trimmed by 2 bases and J by 9 bases, 7 bases remained unmatched. Germline V CDR1 and CDR2: EGSNGY, YDSYNSKV. The CDR3 runs 12 residues. The CDR3 is CATWDDPAKKLF. DNA of the CDR3: TGTGCCACCTGGGACGATCCGGCTAAGAAACTCTTT.

J is TRGJ1 or TRGJ2 and V is TRGV3. This CDR3 spans 18 amino acids. J gave up 0 bases and V 1 base, and 15 bases lay outside the gene matches. The V gene's germline CDR1 is VTNTFY and CDR2 YDVSTARD (reference sequence). The CDR3: CATWDSPHAAQNYYKKLF. CDR3 bases: TGTGCCACCTGGGACAGCCCACATGCTGCTCAGAATTATTATAAGAAACTCTTT.

There are a few counts of this clone. The same CDR3 can be traced to other DNA sequences in this sample. V and J are TRGV4 and TRGJ1 or TRGJ2. Germline CDR1 EGSTGY, CDR2 YDSYTSSV. The V segment lost 1 base and the J segment 7 bases; nucleotides outside the gene matches: 7. The CDR3 consists of 13 residues. In nucleotides, the CDR3 is TGTGCCACCTGGGATGGTCCACCCTATAAGAAACTCTTT. This codes for CATWDGPPYKKLF.

The chain couples TRGV4 to TRGJP2. Germline V gene data show CDR1 as EGSTGY and CDR2 as YDSYTSSV. The ends lost 6 bases at V and 0 bases at J; junction bases unmatched: 4. This CDR3 has 14 residues. The CDR3 loop reads CATWNYSSDWIKTF. CDR3 nucleotides: TGTGCCACCTGGAACTATAGTAGTGATTGGATCAAGACGTTT.

This clone occurred a few times. This rearrangement joins TRGV5 to TRGJ1 or TRGJ2. Germline V gene data show CDR1 as VINAFY and CDR2 as YDVSNSKD. Trimming cost V 0 bases and J 8 bases; bases outside gene matches: 7. The CDR3 loop spans 13 amino acids. The CDR3 here is CATWDRPTDKKLF. The CDR3 DNA is TGTGCCACCTGGGACAGGCCCACCGATAAGAAACTCTTT.

This clone showed up just a few times. The V call is TRGV2, the J call TRGJ1 or TRGJ2. Germline-derived CDR1 and CDR2 are EGSNGY and YDSYNSKV. The CDR3 runs to 14 residues. V lost 4 bases to trimming and J lost 0 bases; unmatched junction nucleotides: 6. The chain's CDR3 is CATWDMSNYYKKLF. DNA for the CDR3: TGTGCCACCTGGGATATGTCGAATTATTATAAGAAACTCTTT.

This chain connects TRGV4 to TRGJP2. There are 16 residues in the CDR3. J gave up 2 bases and V 4 bases, and 10 bases lay outside the gene matches. Germline V lookup: CDR1 EGSTGY, CDR2 YDSYTSSV. The CDR3 sequence is CATWDGLMSSDWIKTF. Written as DNA, the CDR3 is TGTGCCACCTGGGACGGGCTCATGAGTAGTGATTGGATCAAGACGTTT.

As concerns this clone: Sequence at one end of the junction differs from germline and may be a read error. This CDR3 is also generated by other DNA sequences in the sample. The V and J genes are TRGV9 and TRGJ1 or TRGJ2. Germline loops: CDR1 GITISATS, CDR2 ISYDGTV (reference sequence). The CDR3 is 15 residues long. This CDR3 is CALWEAPRNYYKKLF. CDR3 nucleotide sequence: TGCGCCTTGTGGGAGGCGCCTAGGAATTATTATAAGAAACTCTTT.

This clone was seen a single time. The chain couples TRGV9 to TRGJ1 or TRGJ2. The germline gives CDR1 GITISATS, CDR2 ISYDGTV (reference sequence). The CDR3 spans 14 residues. V shed 0 bases, J shed 3 bases, and the junction held 5 bases outside the gene matches. CDR3 nucleotides: TGTGCCTTGTGGGAGGTGCGCGTTTATTATAAGAAACTCTTT. Translating gives CALWEVRVYYKKLF.

This clone was recorded a few times. A much larger clone lies one base from this, so it may be a read error. In the same sample, other DNA sequences code for this CDR3. This chain uses TRGV2 with TRGJ1 or TRGJ2. Germline V gene lookup returns CDR1 EGSNGY and CDR2 YDSYNSKV. The CDR3 runs 13 residues. CDR3 sequence reads: CATWDGHYYKKLF. CDR3 in DNA: TGTGCCACCTGGGACGGGCATTATTATAAGAAGCTCTTT.

This clone was seen at least ten times. The same CDR3 can be traced to other DNA sequences in this sample. This rearrangement joins TRGV2 to TRGJ1 or TRGJ2. Germline assignment: CDR1 EGSNGY and CDR2 YDSYNSKV. V dropped 1 base and J dropped 1; count of bases not matched to a gene: 4. CDR3 length: 14 amino acids. The CDR3 is CATWDGPNYYKKLF. The CDR3 coding sequence is TGTGCCACCTGGGACGGCCCTAATTATTATAAGAAACTCTTT.

This clone is medium-sized. Other DNA sequences within the sample encode an identical CDR3. The J gene is TRGJ1 or TRGJ2, the V gene TRGV9. The CDR3 has 13 amino acids. The germline V gene has CDR1 GITISATS and CDR2 ISYDGTV (reference sequence). Trimming took 1 base from V and 2 from J; bases not matched to a gene: 2. The CDR3 loop reads CALWEVDYYKKLF. Here the CDR3 DNA reads TGTGCCTTGTGGGAGGTTGATTATTATAAGAAACTCTTT.

This clone was counted a few times. The V gene is TRGV2, the J gene TRGJ1 or TRGJ2. V dropped 3 bases and J dropped 12; count of bases not matched to a gene: 14. CDR1 EGSNGY and CDR2 YDSYNSKV come from the germline V gene. The CDR3 length is 13 residues. In nucleotides, the CDR3 is TGTGCCACCTGGGACAGGATCGCCCTTGGGAAACTCTTT. Amino acids: CATWDRIALGKLF.

The rearrangement uses TRGV4 and TRGJP2. The germline V gene encodes CDR1 EGSTGY and CDR2 YDSYTSSV. The CDR3 runs 13 residues. V was pared by 8 bases and J by 1 base, with 4 bases of the junction left unmatched. CDR3 sequence reads: CATSLSSDWIKTF. CDR3 coding DNA: TGTGCCACCTCTCTTAGTAGTGATTGGATCAAGACGTTT.

Worth noting for this clone: Other DNA sequences in the same sample also yield this CDR3. The chain links TRGV2 to TRGJ1 or TRGJ2. V lost 0 bases and J lost 9; bases outside the gene matches: 5. The CDR3 is 12 amino acids. The germline gives CDR1 EGSNGY, CDR2 YDSYNSKV. CDR3 sequence reads: CATWDGDGKKLF. The CDR3 region has the DNA TGTGCCACCTGGGACGGGGATGGTAAGAAACTCTTT.

With regard to this clone: Other DNA sequences from this sample encode an identical CDR3 as well. J is TRGJ1 or TRGJ2 and V is TRGV3. The V gene end was trimmed by 1 base and the J gene end by 5 bases; junction bases not matched to a gene: 2. Germline V gene data show CDR1 as VTNTFY and CDR2 as YDVSTARD (reference sequence). This CDR3 comprises 12 residues. The CDR3 spells CATWDRDYKKLF. DNA for the CDR3: TGTGCCACCTGGGACAGAGATTATAAGAAACTCTTT.

The table lists this clone with a few counts. Other DNA sequences of this sample code for an identical CDR3. This chain joins TRGV4 and TRGJ1 or TRGJ2. J lost 4 bases, V lost 0 bases, and 6 bases had no gene match. This CDR3 spans 14 amino acids. Germline V lookup: CDR1 EGSTGY, CDR2 YDSYTSSV. For the CDR3, the DNA is TGTGCCACCTGGGATGGGCGTCGGTATTATAAGAAACTCTTT. As protein: CATWDGRRYYKKLF.

V and J are TRGV4 and TRGJ1 or TRGJ2. V lost 4 bases to trimming and J lost 11 bases; unmatched junction nucleotides: 8. Germline V gives CDR1 EGSTGY, CDR2 YDSYTSSV. This CDR3 has 11 residues. CDR3 nucleotides: TGTGCCACCTGGGACTTTCGAGAGAAACTCTTT. Its translation is CATWDFREKLF.

This chain connects TRGV8 to TRGJ1 or TRGJ2. There are 15 residues in the CDR3. J gave up 4 bases and V 3 bases, and 12 bases lay outside the gene matches. Germline CDR1 is VENAVY and CDR2 is YDSYNSRV. CDR3 sequence reads: CATWDGRNGYYKKLF. DNA of the CDR3: TGTGCCACCTGGGATGGGCGCAACGGCTATTATAAGAAACTCTTT.

The V and J genes are TRGV2 and TRGJ1 or TRGJ2. J was trimmed by 9 bases and V by 9 bases; bases with no gene match: 11. CDR1 is EGSNGY, CDR2 YDSYNSKV, per germline. This CDR3 contains 11 residues. For the CDR3, the DNA is TGTGCCACCCCACGGGGAAGTAAGAAACTCTTT. This translates into CATPRGSKKLF.

This clone was observed a handful of times. V usage is TRGV8 and J usage is TRGJ1 or TRGJ2. V shed 0 bases and J 7 bases; nucleotides not matched to a gene: 6. The CDR3 consists of 13 residues. Germline CDR1 is VENAVY and CDR2 is YDSYNSRV. The CDR3 protein is CATWDRNWYKKLF. CDR3 DNA sequence: TGTGCCACCTGGGATAGGAACTGGTATAAGAAACTCTTT.

Only a few counts were recorded for this clone. The chain combines TRGV8 with TRGJ1 or TRGJ2. V shed 1 base and J 4 bases; nucleotides not matched to a gene: 10. Germline V CDR1 and CDR2: VENAVY, YDSYNSRV. CDR3 length: 15 amino acids. CDR3 in DNA: TGTGCCACCTGGGATAGAGGAGGGGAATATTATAAGAAACTCTTT. This encodes CATWDRGGEYYKKLF.

The J gene is TRGJ1 or TRGJ2, the V gene TRGV3. CDR3 length: 16 residues. The J segment lost 2 bases and the V segment lost 1 base, leaving 11 bases of the junction unmatched. Germline CDR1 is VTNTFY and CDR2 is YDVSTARD (reference sequence). CDR3 amino acids: CATWDSLPPYYYKKLF. CDR3 sequence (DNA): TGTGCCACCTGGGACAGCCTACCTCCGTATTATTATAAGAAACTCTTT.

A note on this clone: A read error may explain this, as a much larger clone is one base away. Other DNA sequences in this specimen translate into the identical CDR3. The V and J genes are TRGV2 and TRGJ1 or TRGJ2. Trimming at V came to 2 bases and at J to 5 bases, leaving 3 bases not matched to a gene. CDR1 is EGSNGY, CDR2 YDSYNSKV, per germline. The CDR3 sequence is 12 residues long. The CDR3 reads CATWDVDYKKLF. DNA for the CDR3: TGTGCCACCTGGGACGTTGATTATAAGAAACTCTTT.

Note on this clone: The same CDR3 can be traced to other DNA sequences in this sample. The genes are TRGV4 and TRGJ1 or TRGJ2. The germline gives CDR1 EGSTGY, CDR2 YDSYTSSV. The V gene end was trimmed by 4 bases and the J gene end by 7 bases; junction bases not matched to a gene: 13. The CDR3 runs 14 residues. Written as DNA, the CDR3 is TGTGCCACCTGGGACGGACCGGGAGGGTATAAGAAACTCTTT. It yields the protein CATWDGPGGYKKLF.